The following is a T cell receptor beta chain sequence with its context. As yet, its antigen is unknown. The sample originates from a study of shared clonotypes between healthy human individuals. Study-level findings and limits: Against clonotypes common to all four donors, non-shared ones had lower generation probabilities.

Germline V CDR1 and CDR2: MNHNS, SASEGT. This CDR3 spans 12 amino acids. Between the trimmed V and J ends, which lost 8 bases and 0 bases, there was a span of 8 bases. This table comes from immunoSEQ multiplex PCR, and its TCRdb copy is limited to in-frame clones, with some not included. This sample has 1,500,000 or so clones, with 98% to 99% found just once. This chain connects TRBV6-1 to TRBJ2-7; D may match TRBD1 or TRBD2 (5 bases each). The source of this sequence is a man aged 30 to 39 in good health. Sequencing was done on a sample of naive CD4+ T cells sorted from blood. The subset denotes: CD45RA+ positively selected. CDR3 loop: CASERGSYEQYF. The CDR3 nucleotides read TGTGCCAGCGAGAGGGGCTCCTACGAGCAGTACTTC.